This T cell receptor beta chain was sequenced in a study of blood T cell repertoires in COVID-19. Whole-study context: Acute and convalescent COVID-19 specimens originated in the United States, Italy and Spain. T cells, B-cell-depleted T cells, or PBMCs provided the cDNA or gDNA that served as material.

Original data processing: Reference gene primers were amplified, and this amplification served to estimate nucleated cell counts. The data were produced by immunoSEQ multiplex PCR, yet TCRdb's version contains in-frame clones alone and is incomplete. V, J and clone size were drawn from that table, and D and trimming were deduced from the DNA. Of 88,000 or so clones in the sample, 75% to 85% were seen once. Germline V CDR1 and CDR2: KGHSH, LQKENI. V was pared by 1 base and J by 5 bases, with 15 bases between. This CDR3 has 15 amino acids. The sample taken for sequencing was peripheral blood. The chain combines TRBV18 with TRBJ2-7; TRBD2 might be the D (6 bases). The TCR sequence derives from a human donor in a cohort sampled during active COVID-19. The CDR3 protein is CASSPLAVEAHEQYF. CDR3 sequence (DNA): TGTGCCAGCTCACCACTAGCGGTCGAGGCCCACGAGCAGTACTTC.